Described below is a single TCR beta chain sequence and its context. Its target is not known. Being one base from a much bigger clone, this may be a read error. The CDR3 carries no conserved terminal phenylalanine or tryptophan, so it likely arises from a read error. This specimen comes from a study of T cells in Graves' hyperthyroidism and ophthalmopathy. The TCR beta CDR3 regions underwent amplification using RNA transcripts as the source. HTBI primers drove first-round RT-PCR of the TCR CDR3. In TCRdb, the multiplex PCR reads were re-called with MiXCR into one record per CDR3 protein. The sample contains about 570,000 distinct CDR3 sequences, just over 45% of which appear only once. The CDR3 consists of 15 residues. The V gene's germline CDR1 is LNHDA and CDR2 SQIVND (reference sequence). V dropped 3 bases and J dropped 4 bases, with 13 bases sitting between them. Study results and limitations: In the analysis, a 13 V-J model separated ophthalmopathy from stable hyperthyroidism. The model predicted ophthalmopathy a median 6.5 months before onset.

Input material: peripheral blood or thyroid tissue (not recorded which). This sequence was found in an adult woman with Graves' disease, either hyperthyroidism or ophthalmopathy (not recorded which). V gene TRBV19 combines with J gene TRBJ1-5, with D unresolved. The CDR3 protein is CASSIRGRTNQPQHS. The CDR3, as DNA: TGTGCCAGTAGTATTAGAGGCAGAACAAATCAGCCCCAGCATTCT.